A single T cell receptor (beta chain) is shown here with its context. This sample was taken from a study of blood T cell repertoires in COVID-19. V lost 6 bases, J lost 4 bases, and 10 bases lay in between. The CDR3 spans 13 residues. Germline V gene data show CDR1 as SEHNR and CDR2 as FQNEAQ (reference sequence). The method was immunoSEQ multiplex PCR; TCRdb's version includes in-frame clones alone and lacks a portion of them. The sample has fewer than 350,000 clones, approximately 87% seen once. The chain is built from TRBV7-9 and TRBJ2-1; D is possibly TRBD2 (5 bases). The sequenced material came from peripheral blood. The receptor comes from a woman aged 25-40 years with COVID-19, enrolled during active disease. CDR3 sequence reads: CASRGRGYNEQFF. The CDR3, as DNA: TGTGCCAGCAGGGGCCGGGGTTACAATGAGCAGTTCTTC.